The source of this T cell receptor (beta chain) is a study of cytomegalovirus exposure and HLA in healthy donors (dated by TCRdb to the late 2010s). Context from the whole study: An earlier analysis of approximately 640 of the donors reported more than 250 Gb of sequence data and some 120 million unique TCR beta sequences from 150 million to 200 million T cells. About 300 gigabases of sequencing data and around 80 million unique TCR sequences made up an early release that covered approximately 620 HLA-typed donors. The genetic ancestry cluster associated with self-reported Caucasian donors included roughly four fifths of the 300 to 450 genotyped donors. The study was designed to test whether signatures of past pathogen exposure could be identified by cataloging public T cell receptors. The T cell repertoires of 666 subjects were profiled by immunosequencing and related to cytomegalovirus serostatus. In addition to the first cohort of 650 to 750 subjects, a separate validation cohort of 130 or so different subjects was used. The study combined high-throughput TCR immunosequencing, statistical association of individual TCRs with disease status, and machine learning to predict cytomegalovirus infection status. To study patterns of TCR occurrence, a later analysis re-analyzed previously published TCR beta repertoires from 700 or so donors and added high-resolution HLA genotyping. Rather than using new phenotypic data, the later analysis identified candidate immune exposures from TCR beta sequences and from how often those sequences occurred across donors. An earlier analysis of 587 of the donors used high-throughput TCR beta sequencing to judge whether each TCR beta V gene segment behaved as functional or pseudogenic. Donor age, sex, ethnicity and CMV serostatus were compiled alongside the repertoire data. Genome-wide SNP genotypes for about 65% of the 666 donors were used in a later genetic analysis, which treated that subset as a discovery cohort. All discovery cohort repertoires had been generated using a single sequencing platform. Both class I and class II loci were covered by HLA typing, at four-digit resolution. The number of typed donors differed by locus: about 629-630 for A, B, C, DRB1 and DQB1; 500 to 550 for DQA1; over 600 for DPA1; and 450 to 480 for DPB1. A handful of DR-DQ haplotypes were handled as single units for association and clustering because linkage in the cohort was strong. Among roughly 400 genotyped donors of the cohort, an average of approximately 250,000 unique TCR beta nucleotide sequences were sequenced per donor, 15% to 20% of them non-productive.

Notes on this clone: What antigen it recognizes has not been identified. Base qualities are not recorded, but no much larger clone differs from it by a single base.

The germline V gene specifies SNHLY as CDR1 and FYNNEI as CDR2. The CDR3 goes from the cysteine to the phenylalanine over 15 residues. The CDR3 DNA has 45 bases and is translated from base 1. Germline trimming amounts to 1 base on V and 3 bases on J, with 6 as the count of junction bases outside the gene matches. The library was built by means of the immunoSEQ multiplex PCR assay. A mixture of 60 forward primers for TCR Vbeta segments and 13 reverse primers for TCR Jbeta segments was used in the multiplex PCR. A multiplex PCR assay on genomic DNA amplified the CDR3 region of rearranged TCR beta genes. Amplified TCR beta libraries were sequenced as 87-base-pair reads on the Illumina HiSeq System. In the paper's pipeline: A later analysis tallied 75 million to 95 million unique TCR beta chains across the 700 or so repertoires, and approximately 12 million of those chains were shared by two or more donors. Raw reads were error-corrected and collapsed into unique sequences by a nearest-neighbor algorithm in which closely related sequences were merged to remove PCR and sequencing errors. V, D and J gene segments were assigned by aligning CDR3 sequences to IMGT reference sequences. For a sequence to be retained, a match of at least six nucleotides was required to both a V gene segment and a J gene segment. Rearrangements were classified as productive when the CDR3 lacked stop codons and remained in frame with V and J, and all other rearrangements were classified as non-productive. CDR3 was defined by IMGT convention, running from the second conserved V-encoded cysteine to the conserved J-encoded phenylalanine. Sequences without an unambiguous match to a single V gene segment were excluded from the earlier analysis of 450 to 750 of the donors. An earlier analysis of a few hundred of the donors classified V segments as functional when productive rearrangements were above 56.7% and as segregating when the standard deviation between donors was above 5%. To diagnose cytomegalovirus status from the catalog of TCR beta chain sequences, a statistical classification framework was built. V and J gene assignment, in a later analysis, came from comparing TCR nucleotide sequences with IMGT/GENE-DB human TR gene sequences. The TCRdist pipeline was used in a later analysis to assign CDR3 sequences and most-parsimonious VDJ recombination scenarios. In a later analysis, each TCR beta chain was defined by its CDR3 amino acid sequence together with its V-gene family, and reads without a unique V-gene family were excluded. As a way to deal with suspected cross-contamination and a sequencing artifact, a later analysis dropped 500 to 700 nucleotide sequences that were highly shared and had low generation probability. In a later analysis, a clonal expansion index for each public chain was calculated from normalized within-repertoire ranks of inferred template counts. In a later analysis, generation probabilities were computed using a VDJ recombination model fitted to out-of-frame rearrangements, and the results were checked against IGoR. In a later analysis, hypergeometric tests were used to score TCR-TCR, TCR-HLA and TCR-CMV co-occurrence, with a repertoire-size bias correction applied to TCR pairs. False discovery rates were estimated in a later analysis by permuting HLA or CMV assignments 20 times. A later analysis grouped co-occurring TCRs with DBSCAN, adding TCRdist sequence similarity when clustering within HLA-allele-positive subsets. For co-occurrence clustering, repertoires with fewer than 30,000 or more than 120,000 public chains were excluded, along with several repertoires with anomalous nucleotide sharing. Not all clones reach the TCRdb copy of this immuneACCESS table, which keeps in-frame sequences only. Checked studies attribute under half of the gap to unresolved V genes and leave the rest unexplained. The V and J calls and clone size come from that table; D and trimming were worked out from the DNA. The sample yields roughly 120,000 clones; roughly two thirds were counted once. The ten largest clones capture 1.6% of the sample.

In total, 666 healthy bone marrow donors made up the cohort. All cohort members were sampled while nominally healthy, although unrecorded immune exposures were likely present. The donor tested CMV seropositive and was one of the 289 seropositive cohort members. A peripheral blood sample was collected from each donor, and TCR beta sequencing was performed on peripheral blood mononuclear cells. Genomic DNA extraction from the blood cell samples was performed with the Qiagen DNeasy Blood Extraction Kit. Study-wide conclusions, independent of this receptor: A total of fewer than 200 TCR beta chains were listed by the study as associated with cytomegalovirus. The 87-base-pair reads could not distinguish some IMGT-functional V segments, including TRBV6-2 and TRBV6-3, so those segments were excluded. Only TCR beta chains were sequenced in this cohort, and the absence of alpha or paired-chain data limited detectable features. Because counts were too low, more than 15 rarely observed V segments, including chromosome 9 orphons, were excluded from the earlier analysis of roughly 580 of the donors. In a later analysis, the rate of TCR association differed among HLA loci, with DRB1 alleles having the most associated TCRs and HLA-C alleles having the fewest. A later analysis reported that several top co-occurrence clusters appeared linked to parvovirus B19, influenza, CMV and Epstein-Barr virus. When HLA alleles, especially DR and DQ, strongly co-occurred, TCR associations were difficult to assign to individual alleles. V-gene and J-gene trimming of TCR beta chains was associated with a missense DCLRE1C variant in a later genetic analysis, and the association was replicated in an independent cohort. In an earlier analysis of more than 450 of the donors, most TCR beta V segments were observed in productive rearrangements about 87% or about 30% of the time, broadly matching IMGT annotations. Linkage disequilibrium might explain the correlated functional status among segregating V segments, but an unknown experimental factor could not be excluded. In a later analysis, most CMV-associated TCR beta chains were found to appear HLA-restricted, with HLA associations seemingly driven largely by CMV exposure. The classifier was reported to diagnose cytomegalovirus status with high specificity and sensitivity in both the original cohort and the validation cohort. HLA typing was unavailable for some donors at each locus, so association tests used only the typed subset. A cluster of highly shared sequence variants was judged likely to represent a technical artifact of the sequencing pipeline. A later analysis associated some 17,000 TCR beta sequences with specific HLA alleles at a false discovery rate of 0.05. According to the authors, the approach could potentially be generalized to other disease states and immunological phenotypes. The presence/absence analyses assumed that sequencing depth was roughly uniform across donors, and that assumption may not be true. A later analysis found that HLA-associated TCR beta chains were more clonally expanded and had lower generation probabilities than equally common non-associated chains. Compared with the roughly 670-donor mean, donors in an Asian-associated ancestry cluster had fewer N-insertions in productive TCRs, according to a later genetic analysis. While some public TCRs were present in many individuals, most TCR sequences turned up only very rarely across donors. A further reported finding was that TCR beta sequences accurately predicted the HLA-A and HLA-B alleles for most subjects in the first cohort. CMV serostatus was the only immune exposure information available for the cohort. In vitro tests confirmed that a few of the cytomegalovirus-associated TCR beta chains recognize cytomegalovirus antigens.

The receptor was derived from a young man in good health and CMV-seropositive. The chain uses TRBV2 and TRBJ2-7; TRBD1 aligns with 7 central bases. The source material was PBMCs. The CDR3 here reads CASSEVWAGGYEQYF. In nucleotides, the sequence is TGTGCCAGCAGTGAAGTCTGGGCAGGGGGCTACGAGCAGTACTTC.